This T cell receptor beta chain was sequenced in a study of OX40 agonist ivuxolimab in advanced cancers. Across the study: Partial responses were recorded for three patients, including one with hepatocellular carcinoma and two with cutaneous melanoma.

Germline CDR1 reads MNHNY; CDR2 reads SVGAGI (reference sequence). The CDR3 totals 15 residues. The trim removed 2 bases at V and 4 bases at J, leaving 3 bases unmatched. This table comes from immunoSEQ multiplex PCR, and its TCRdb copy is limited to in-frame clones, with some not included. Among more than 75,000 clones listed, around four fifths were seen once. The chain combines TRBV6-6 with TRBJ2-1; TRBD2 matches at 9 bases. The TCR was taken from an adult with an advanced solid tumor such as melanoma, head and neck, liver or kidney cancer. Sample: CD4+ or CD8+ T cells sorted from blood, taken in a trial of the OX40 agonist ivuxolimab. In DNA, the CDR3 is TGTGCCAGCAGTTACCGACTAGCGGCTTACAATGAGCAGTTCTTC. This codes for CASSYRLAAYNEQFF.